The 11 T cell receptor beta chains listed next were all sequenced from one sample in a study of PD-1 blockade in classical Hodgkin lymphoma. Repertoires were generated with immunoSEQ multiplex PCR, while TCRdb's copy carries only in-frame clones and drops some. The sample has tens of thousands of clones, roughly 91% seen once; the top ten hold 6.5% to 8%. Following autologous stem cell transplantation, relapse occurred in every patient, and exposure to brentuximab vedotin varied. The sample here was peripheral blood mononuclear cells (PBMCs), taken at baseline. All receptors come from a human donor with classical Hodgkin lymphoma.

The chain is built from TRBV5-4 and TRBJ2-1; 7 bases line up with TRBD1. CDR1 is SGHNT and CDR2 is YYREEE in the germline V gene (reference sequence). The CDR3 covers 15 residues. The junction had 6 bases not matched to a gene; V was cut back by 0 bases and J by 6 bases. The CDR3 loop reads CASSLDRGSGNEQFF. The CDR3, as DNA: TGTGCCAGCAGCTTGGACAGGGGATCGGGCAATGAGCAGTTCTTC.

The chain has TRBV6-5 and TRBJ2-7, with D uncertain. Trimming removed 6 bases at V and 5 bases at J, with 11 bases between. Germline V gene lookup returns CDR1 MNHEY and CDR2 SVGAGI. The CDR3 spans 12 residues. The CDR3 reads CASSRVGHEQYF. The CDR3 DNA sequence: TGTGCCAGCAGCCGGGTAGGGCACGAGCAGTACTTC.

The chain couples TRBV5-4 to TRBJ1-2; 7 nucleotides line up with TRBD1. V was pared by 1 base and J by 1 base, with 16 bases of the junction left unmatched. This CDR3 is 19 amino acids long. CDR1 and CDR2 (germline): SGHNT, YYREEE (reference sequence). The CDR3 spells CASSLRGKTGTENNYGYTF. In nucleotides, the CDR3 is TGTGCCAGCAGCTTGCGGGGGAAAACCGGGACAGAAAATAACTATGGCTACACCTTC.

The chain is built from TRBV14 and TRBJ2-3; 9 bases match TRBD2. This CDR3 comprises 16 residues. Germline lookup yields CDR1 SGHDN and CDR2 FVKESK. Trimming removed 4 bases from V and 1 base from J; junction bases left unmatched: 6. The CDR3 bases are TGTGCCAGCAGCCGAGGGACTAGCCCCGGCACAGATACGCAGTATTTT. Its translation: CASSRGTSPGTDTQYF. The whole variable domain, filled in from reference TRBV14 and TRBJ2-3, reads EAGVTQFPSHSVIEKGQTVTLRCDPISGHDNLYWYRRVMGKEIKFLLHFVKESKQDESGMPNNRFLAERTGGTYSTLKVQPAELEDSGVYFCASSRGTSPGTDTQYFGPGTRLTVL.

This clone was seen a single time. V and J are TRBV7-9 and TRBJ1-4; D is possibly TRBD1 (5 bases). Trimming left V 3 bases short and J 8 bases short, with 19 bases between. Germline values: CDR1 SEHNR, CDR2 FQNEAQ (reference sequence). The CDR3 spans 16 residues. In nucleotides, the CDR3 is TGTGCCAGCAGCTTCGGGACGGCGGTCGTTGGGGAAAAACTGTTTTTT. Protein: CASSFGTAVVGEKLFF.

The V gene is TRBV6-5, the J gene TRBJ2-7; unclear D gene. The CDR3 runs to 11 residues. Germline V lookup: CDR1 MNHEY, CDR2 SVGAGI. V was trimmed by 6 bases and J by 4 bases, leaving 7 bases between them. The CDR3 loop is CASRNYYEQYF. CDR3 in DNA: TGTGCCAGCAGGAATTATTACGAGCAGTACTTC.

The rearrangement links TRBV5-1 to TRBJ1-6; D is possibly TRBD1 (6 bases). V was shortened by 4 bases and J by 8 bases, with 13 bases between the two germline ends. CDR3 length: 14 amino acids. Germline CDR1 reads SGHRS; CDR2 reads YFSETQ. CDR3 sequence (DNA): TGCGCCAGCAGCGGGGCAGGGGTAGATTCACCCCTCCACTTT. Amino acids: CASSGAGVDSPLHF.

The chain recombines TRBV19 with TRBJ2-5; 8 bases are shared with TRBD1. Trimming took 3 bases from V and 5 from J; bases not matched to a gene: 8. This CDR3 spans 15 amino acids. From germline, CDR1 is LNHDA and CDR2 SQIVND (reference sequence). The CDR3 DNA reads TGTGCCAGTAGTATCGGAGCCAGGGGGCTTGAGACCCAGTACTTC. Protein: CASSIGARGLETQYF.

J is TRBJ2-3 and V is TRBV7-8, with D possibly TRBD2 on 5 matching bases. With 5 bases removed from V and 6 bases from J, the gap between germline ends came to 9 bases. The CDR3 consists of 12 residues. Germline V gene data show CDR1 as SGHVS and CDR2 as FQNEAQ. The CDR3 protein is CASSIRGDTQYF. In DNA, the CDR3 is TGTGCCAGCAGCATAAGAGGGGATACGCAGTATTTT.

J is TRBJ1-6 and V is TRBV5-8; possible D gene TRBD1, 6 bases. Trimming took 4 bases from V and 3 from J, leaving 14 bases between them. The germline gives CDR1 SGHTS, CDR2 YDEGEE. CDR3 size: 16 residues. The CDR3 region has the DNA TGTGCCAGCAGCCCGGACAGAGTCGACTATAATTCACCCCTCCACTTT. It translates to CASSPDRVDYNSPLHF.

The DNA of the CDR3 is TGTGCTAGTGGTTCGACAGGGGGTGCCTATTACGAGCAGTACTTC. It is translated as CASGSTGGAYYEQYF. The chain joins TRBV12-5 to TRBJ2-7; 9 bases line up with TRBD1. The CDR3 length is 15 residues. The germline V gene has CDR1 LGHNT and CDR2 FRNRAP. V dropped 4 bases and J dropped 4; count of bases not matched to a gene: 8.